A single T cell receptor (beta chain) is shown here with its context. The entry originates in a study of blood T cell repertoires in COVID-19. About the study: T cells, B-cell-depleted T cells, or PBMCs supplied cDNA or gDNA.

Trimming cost V 5 bases and J 0 bases, with 8 bases left between them. This CDR3 comprises 14 residues. Germline loops: CDR1 WSHSY, CDR2 SAAADI. In the study's own analysis: How many nucleated cells were present was estimated from reference gene primer amplification. TCRdb's copy holds only in-frame clones and misses some; the assay was immunoSEQ multiplex PCR. V and J calls and clone size are given by that table; D and trimming were obtained from the DNA. The table lists about 180,000 clones, nearly 90% of them singletons. The chain combines TRBV10-2 with TRBJ1-5; D is perhaps TRBD1 (5 bases). The TCR sequence derives from a man between 18 and 29 years old who had recovered from COVID-19. The sample comprised peripheral blood. The CDR3 coding sequence is TGCGCCAGCAGTCCCCAGGGTAGCAATCAGCCCCAGCATTTT. Translating gives CASSPQGSNQPQHF.